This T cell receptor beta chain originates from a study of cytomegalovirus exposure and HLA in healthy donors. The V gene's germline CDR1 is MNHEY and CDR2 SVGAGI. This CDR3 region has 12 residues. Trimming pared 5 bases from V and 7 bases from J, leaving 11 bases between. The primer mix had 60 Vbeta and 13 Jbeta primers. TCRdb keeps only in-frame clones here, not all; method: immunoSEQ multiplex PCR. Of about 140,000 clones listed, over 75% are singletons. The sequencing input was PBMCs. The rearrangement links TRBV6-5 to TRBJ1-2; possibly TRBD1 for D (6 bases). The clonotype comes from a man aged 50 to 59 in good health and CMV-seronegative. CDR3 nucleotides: TGTGCCAGCAGTCCGGGGACATTTGGCTACACCTTC. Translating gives CASSPGTFGYTF.